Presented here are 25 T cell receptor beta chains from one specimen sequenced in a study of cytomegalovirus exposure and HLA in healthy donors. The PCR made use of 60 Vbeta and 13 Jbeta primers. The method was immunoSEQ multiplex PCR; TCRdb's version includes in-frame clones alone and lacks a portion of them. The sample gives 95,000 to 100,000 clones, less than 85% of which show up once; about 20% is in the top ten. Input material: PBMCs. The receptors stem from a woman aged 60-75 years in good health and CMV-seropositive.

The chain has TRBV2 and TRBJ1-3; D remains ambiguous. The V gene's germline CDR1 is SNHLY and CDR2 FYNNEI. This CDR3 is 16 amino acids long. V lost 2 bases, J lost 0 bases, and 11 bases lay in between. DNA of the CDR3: TGTGCCAGCAGTGAAACCCGAACCTACTCTGGAAACACCATATATTTT. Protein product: CASSETRTYSGNTIYF. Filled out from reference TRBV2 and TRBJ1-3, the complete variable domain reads EPEVTQTPSHQVTQMGQEVILRCVPISNHLYFYWYRQILGQKVEFLVSFYNNEISEKSEIFDDQFSVERPDGSNFTLKIRSTKLEDSAMYFCASSETRTYSGNTIYFGEGSWLTVV.

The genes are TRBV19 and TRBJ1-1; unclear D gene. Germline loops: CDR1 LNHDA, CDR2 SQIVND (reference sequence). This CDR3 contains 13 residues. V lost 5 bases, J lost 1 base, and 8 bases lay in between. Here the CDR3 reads CASSGRGNTEAFF. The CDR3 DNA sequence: TGTGCCAGTAGTGGACGGGGGAACACTGAAGCTTTCTTT. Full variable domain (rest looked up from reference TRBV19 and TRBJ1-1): DGGITQSPKYLFRKEGQNVTLSCEQNLNHDAMYWYRQDPGQGLRLIYYSQIVNDFQKGDIAEGYSVSREKKESFPLTVTSAQKNPTAFYLCASSGRGNTEAFFGQGTRLTVV.

Here the CDR3 DNA reads TGTGCCGGTACTGAAGGGGGCATAAGGGAGACCCAGTACTTC. Its protein is CAGTEGGIRETQYF. This chain connects TRBV6-1 to TRBJ2-5, with TRBD1 matching over 7 bases. Germline values: CDR1 MNHNS, CDR2 SASEGT. CDR3 length equals 14 residues. The trim removed 11 bases at V and 5 bases at J, leaving 14 bases unmatched.

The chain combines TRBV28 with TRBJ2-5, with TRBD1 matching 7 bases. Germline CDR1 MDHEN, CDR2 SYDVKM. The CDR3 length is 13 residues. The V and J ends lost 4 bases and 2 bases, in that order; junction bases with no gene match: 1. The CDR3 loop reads CASSWTGQETQYF. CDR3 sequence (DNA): TGTGCCAGCAGTTGGACAGGACAAGAGACCCAGTACTTC.

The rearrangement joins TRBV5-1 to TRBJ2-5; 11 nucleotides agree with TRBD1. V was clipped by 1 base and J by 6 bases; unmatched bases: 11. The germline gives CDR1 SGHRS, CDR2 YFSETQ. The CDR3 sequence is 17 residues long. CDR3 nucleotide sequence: TGCGCCAGCAGCTTGCCAGATGGACAGGGGGCTTGGAAGACCCAGTACTTC. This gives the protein CASSLPDGQGAWKTQYF.

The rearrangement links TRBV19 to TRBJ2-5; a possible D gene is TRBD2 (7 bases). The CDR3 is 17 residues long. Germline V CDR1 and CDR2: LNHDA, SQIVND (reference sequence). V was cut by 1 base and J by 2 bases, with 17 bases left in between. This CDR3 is CASSIGRGGRPQETQYF. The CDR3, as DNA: TGTGCCAGTAGTATAGGAAGGGGGGGCAGACCTCAAGAGACCCAGTACTTC.

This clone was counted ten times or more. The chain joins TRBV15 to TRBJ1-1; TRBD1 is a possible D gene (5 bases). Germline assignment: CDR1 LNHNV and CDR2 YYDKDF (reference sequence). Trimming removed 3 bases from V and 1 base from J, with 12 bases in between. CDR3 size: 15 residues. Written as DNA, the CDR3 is TGTGCCACCAGCAGGACCAGGGAGGGGAACACTGAAGCTTTCTTT. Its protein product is CATSRTREGNTEAFF. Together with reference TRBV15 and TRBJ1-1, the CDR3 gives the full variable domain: DAMVIQNPRYQVTQFGKPVTLSCSQTLNHNVMYWYQQKSSQAPKLLFHYYDKDFNNEADTPDNFQSRRPNTSFCFLDIRSPGLGDTAMYLCATSRTREGNTEAFFGQGTRLTVV.

CDR3 coding DNA: TGTGCCAGCAGCGCCCGGACTAGCGGGTTCAGTTACTACGAGCAGTACTTC. Amino acids: CASSARTSGFSYYEQYF. The chain joins TRBV11-1 to TRBJ2-7; 11 positions agree with TRBD2. After removal of 5 bases from V and 3 bases from J, the junction contained 12 bases not matched to a gene. The germline CDR1 and CDR2 sequences are SGHAT and FQDESV (reference sequence). The CDR3 is made up of 17 amino acids.

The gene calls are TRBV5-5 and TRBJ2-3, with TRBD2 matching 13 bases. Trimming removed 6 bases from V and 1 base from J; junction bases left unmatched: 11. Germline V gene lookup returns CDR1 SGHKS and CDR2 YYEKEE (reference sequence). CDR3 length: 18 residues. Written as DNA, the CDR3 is TGTGCCAGCATCAACGGACTAGCGGGAGTACTGGGCACAGATACGCAGTATTTT. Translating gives CASINGLAGVLGTDTQYF.

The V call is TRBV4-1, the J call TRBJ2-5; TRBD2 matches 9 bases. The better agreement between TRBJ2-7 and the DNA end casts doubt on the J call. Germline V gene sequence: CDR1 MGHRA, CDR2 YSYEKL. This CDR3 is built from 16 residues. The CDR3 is CASSQEGASGTYEQYF. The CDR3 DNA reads TGCGCCAGCAGCCAAGAGGGTGCTAGCGGGACCTACGAGCAGTACTTC.

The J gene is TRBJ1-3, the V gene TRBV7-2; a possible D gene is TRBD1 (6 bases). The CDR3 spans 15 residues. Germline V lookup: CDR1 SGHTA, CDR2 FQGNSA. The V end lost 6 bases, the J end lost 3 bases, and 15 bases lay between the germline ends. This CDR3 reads CASSPNQGSGNTIYF. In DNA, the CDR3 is TGTGCCAGCAGTCCAAATCAGGGGAGTGGAAACACCATATATTTT.

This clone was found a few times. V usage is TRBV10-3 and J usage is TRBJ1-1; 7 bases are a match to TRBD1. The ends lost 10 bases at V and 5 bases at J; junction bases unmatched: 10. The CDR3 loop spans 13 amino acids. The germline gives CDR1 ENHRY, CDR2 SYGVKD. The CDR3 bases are TGTGCCACCCGACAGGGAACGAGGACTGAAGCTTTCTTT. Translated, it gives CATRQGTRTEAFF.

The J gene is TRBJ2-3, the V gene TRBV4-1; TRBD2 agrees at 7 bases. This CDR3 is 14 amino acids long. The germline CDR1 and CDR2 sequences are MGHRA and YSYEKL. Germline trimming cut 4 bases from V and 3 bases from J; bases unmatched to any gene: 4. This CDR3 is CASSRREGTDTQYF. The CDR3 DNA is TGCGCCAGCAGCCGCAGGGAGGGGACAGATACGCAGTATTTT.

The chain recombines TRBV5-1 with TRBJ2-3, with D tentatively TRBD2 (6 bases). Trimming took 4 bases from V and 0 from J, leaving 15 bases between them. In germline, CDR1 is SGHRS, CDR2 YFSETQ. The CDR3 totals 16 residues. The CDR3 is CASSPGDLPSTDTQYF. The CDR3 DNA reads TGCGCCAGCAGCCCGGGGGACCTCCCGAGCACAGATACGCAGTATTTT.

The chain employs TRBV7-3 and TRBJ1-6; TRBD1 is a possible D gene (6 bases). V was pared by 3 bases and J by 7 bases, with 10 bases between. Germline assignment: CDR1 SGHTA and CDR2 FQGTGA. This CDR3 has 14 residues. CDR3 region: CASSLRGSNSPLHF. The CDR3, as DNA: TGTGCCAGCAGCTTGAGGGGGTCGAATTCACCCCTCCACTTT.

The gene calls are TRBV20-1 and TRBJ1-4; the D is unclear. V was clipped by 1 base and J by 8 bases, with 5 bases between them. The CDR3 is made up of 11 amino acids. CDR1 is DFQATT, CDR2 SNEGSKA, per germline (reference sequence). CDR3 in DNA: TGCAGTGCTAGAGTAGTCGAAAAACTGTTTTTT. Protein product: CSARVVEKLFF.

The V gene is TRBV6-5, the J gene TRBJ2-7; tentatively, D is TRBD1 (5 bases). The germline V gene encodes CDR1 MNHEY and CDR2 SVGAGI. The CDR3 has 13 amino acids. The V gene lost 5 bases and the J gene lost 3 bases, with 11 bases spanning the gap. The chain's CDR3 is CASSRRQNYEQYF. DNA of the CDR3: TGTGCCAGCAGTCGCCGACAGAACTACGAGCAGTACTTC.

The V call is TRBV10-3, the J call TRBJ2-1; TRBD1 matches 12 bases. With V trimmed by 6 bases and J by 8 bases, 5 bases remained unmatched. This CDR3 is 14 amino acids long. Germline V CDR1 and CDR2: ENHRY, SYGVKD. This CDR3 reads CAIRGGTGGYEQFF. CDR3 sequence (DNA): TGTGCCATCAGAGGAGGGACAGGGGGCTATGAGCAGTTCTTC.

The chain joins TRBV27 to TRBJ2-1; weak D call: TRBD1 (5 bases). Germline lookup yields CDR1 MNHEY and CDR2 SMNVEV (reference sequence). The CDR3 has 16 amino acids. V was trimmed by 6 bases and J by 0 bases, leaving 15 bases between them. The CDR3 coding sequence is TGTGCCAGCAGCCGACTCCAGGGTCACTCCTACAATGAGCAGTTCTTC. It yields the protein CASSRLQGHSYNEQFF.

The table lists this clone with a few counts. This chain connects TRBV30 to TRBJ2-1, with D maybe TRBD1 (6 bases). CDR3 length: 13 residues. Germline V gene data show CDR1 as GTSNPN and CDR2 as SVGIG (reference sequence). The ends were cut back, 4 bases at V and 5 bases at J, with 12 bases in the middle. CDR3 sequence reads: CAWKGHKNNEQFF. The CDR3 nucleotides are TGTGCCTGGAAGGGACACAAGAACAATGAGCAGTTCTTC.

CDR3 bases: TGTGCCAGCAGCGGCGACACCTATGGCTACACCTTC. This sequence encodes CASSGDTYGYTF. This chain links TRBV13 with TRBJ1-2; D remains unclear. The CDR3 consists of 12 residues. CDR1 and CDR2 from the germline V gene are PRHDT and FYEKMQ (reference sequence). Trimming took 5 bases from V and 4 from J, leaving 8 bases between them.

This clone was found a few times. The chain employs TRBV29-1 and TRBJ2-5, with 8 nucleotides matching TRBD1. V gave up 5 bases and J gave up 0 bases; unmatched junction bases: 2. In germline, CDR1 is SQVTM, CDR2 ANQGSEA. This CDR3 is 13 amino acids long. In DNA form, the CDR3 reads TGCAGCGTTAGACAGGGGAACCAAGAGACCCAGTACTTC. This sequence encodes CSVRQGNQETQYF.

The CDR3 here is CASSLVARSSYNEQFF. The CDR3, as DNA: TGTGCCAGCAGCTTAGTCGCGCGGAGCTCCTACAATGAGCAGTTCTTC. The genes are TRBV7-9 and TRBJ2-1; D is unresolved. The CDR3 has 16 amino acids. The germline gives CDR1 SEHNR, CDR2 FQNEAQ (reference sequence). The V end was cut by 1 base, the J end by 0 bases, with 10 bases between.

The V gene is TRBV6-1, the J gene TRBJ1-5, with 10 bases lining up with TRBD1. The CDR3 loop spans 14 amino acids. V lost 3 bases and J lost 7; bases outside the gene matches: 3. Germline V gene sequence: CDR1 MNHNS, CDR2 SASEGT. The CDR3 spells CASSDRTGGQPQHF. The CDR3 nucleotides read TGTGCCAGCAGTGATAGGACAGGGGGACAGCCCCAGCATTTT.

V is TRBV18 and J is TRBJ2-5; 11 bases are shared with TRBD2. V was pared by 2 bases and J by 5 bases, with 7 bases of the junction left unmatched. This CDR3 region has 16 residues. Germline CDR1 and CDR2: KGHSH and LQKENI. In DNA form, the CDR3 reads TGTGCCAGCTCACCAGGGAGACTAGCGGGAAGGGAGACCCAGTACTTC. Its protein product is CASSPGRLAGRETQYF.